This T cell receptor beta chain was identified during a study of shared clonotypes between healthy human individuals. Germline loops: CDR1 LNHDA, CDR2 SQIVND (reference sequence). The CDR3 sequence is 14 residues long. V gave up 6 bases and J gave up 0 bases, with 11 bases separating them. Naive CD8 cells lacked CD45RO, underwent positive selection for CCR7 and left out terminally differentiated effector memory CD45RA+ cells. Libraries were prepared by immunoSEQ multiplex PCR; TCRdb keeps only in-frame clonotypes and omits some of them. This table has 550,000 to 750,000 clones, 95% to 96% appearing once.

The clonotype originates from a woman aged 30 to 39 in good health. This chain links TRBV19 with TRBJ1-1; TRBD1 might be the D (6 bases). Input material: naive CD8+ T cells sorted from blood. The CDR3, as DNA: TGTGCCAGTAGCCCGGGACACTTGAACACTGAAGCTTTCTTT. Translated: CASSPGHLNTEAFF.